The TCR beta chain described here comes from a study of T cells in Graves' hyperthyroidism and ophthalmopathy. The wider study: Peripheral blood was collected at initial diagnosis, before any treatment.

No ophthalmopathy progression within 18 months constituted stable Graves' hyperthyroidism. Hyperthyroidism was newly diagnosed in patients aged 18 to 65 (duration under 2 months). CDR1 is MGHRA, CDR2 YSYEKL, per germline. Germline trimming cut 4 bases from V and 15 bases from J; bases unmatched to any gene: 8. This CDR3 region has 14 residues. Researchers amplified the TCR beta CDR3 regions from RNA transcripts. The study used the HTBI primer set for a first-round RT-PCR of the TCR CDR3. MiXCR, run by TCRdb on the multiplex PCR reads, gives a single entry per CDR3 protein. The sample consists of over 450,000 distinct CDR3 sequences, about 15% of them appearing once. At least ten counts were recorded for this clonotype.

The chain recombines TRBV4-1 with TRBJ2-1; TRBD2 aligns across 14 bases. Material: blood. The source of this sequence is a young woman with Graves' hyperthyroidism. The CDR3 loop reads CASSRPGLAGDPFF. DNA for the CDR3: TGCGCCAGCAGCCGACCGGGACTAGCGGGAGATCCGTTCTTC.